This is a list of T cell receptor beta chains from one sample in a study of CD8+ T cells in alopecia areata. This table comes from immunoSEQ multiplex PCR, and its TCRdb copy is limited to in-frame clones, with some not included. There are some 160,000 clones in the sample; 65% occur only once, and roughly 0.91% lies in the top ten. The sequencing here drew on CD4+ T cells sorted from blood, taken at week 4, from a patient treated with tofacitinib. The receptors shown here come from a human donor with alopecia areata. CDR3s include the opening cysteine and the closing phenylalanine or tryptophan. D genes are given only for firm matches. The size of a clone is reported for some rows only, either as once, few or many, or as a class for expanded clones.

CDR3nt: TGTGCCAGCAGCTTACGAAGAGGTTCACCCCTCCACTTT; CDR3aa: CASSLRRGSPLHF; d_gene: -; v_gene: TRBV7-2; abundance: -; j_gene: TRBJ1-6
CDR3nt: TGTGCCAGCAGCCAAGATACAGGGATCAATGAGCAGTTCTTC; CDR3aa: CASSQDTGINEQFF; d_gene: -; v_gene: TRBV14; abundance: -; j_gene: TRBJ2-1
CDR3nt: TGCAGCGCAGTAGGACAGGGCTATGGCTACACCTTC; CDR3aa: CSAVGQGYGYTF; d_gene: TRBD1; v_gene: TRBV29-1; abundance: -; j_gene: TRBJ1-2
CDR3nt: TGTGCCGCCGGACAGCCGGGAGGGCCCCAGCATTTT; CDR3aa: CAAGQPGGPQHF; d_gene: -; v_gene: TRBV30; abundance: few; j_gene: TRBJ1-5
CDR3nt: TGTGCCAGCAGCTTAGGATGGGGCACAGATACGCAGTATTTT; CDR3aa: CASSLGWGTDTQYF; d_gene: -; v_gene: TRBV7-9; abundance: -; j_gene: TRBJ2-3
CDR3nt: TGTGCCAGCAGTGAAGGGAGAGCGGGGAGCCAAGAGACCCAGTACTTC; CDR3aa: CASSEGRAGSQETQYF; d_gene: TRBD2; v_gene: TRBV25-1; abundance: once; j_gene: TRBJ2-5
CDR3nt: TGTGCCAGCAGCTTGCCAAACTCCTACGAGCAGTACTTC; CDR3aa: CASSLPNSYEQYF; d_gene: -; v_gene: TRBV13; abundance: -; j_gene: TRBJ2-7
CDR3nt: TGTGCCAGCAGCTTGGTGGGGAATCAGCCCCAGCATTTT; CDR3aa: CASSLVGNQPQHF; d_gene: -; v_gene: TRBV5-6; abundance: -; j_gene: TRBJ1-5
CDR3nt: TGCGCCAGCAGCTTGACAGGAGAAGAGACCCAGTACTTC; CDR3aa: CASSLTGEETQYF; d_gene: -; v_gene: TRBV5-1; abundance: -; j_gene: TRBJ2-5
CDR3nt: TGCGCCAGCAGCCCGAACACCGGGGAGCTGTTTTTT; CDR3aa: CASSPNTGELFF; d_gene: -; v_gene: TRBV4-3; abundance: -; j_gene: TRBJ2-2
CDR3nt: TGCAGCGTTGGAAGGGCTTACAATGAGCAGTTCTTC; CDR3aa: CSVGRAYNEQFF; d_gene: -; v_gene: TRBV29-1; abundance: -; j_gene: TRBJ2-1
CDR3nt: TGTGCCAGCAGCTTAGTCCCTAGCTATGGCTACACCTTC; CDR3aa: CASSLVPSYGYTF; d_gene: -; v_gene: TRBV11-2; abundance: few; j_gene: TRBJ1-2
CDR3nt: TGCAGCGTTACGGGACGGACAAACAGGGAGCAGTACTTC; CDR3aa: CSVTGRTNREQYF; d_gene: -; v_gene: TRBV29-1; abundance: few; j_gene: TRBJ2-7
CDR3nt: TGCAGCGGTACACAGTACAATGAGCAGTTCTTC; CDR3aa: CSGTQYNEQFF; d_gene: -; v_gene: TRBV29-1; abundance: -; j_gene: TRBJ2-1
CDR3nt: TGTGCCAGCAGTTATGGACAGGGAGGCACTGAAGCTTTCTTT; CDR3aa: CASSYGQGGTEAFF; d_gene: TRBD1; v_gene: TRBV6-5; abundance: -; j_gene: TRBJ1-1
CDR3nt: TGTGCCAGCAGCGTAGCAACTAGCGGGGAGACCCAGTACTTC; CDR3aa: CASSVATSGETQYF; d_gene: TRBD2; v_gene: TRBV9; abundance: -; j_gene: TRBJ2-5
CDR3nt: TGTGCCAGCAGTGACCCAGGGCGCGAGCAGTTCTTC; CDR3aa: CASSDPGREQFF; d_gene: -; v_gene: TRBV25-1; abundance: -; j_gene: TRBJ2-1
CDR3nt: TGTGCCAGCAGCTTAGGAGGAATTAGATCACCCCTCCACTTT; CDR3aa: CASSLGGIRSPLHF; d_gene: -; v_gene: TRBV7-9; abundance: -; j_gene: TRBJ1-6
CDR3nt: TGCAGCGTTGAAGAGGGAGGCTACACCTTC; CDR3aa: CSVEEGGYTF; d_gene: -; v_gene: TRBV29-1; abundance: once; j_gene: TRBJ1-2
CDR3nt: TGTGCCAGCATCACTGGGAGCTCCTACGAGCAGTACTTC; CDR3aa: CASITGSSYEQYF; d_gene: -; v_gene: TRBV6-6; abundance: -; j_gene: TRBJ2-7
CDR3nt: TGCAGCGTCACAGGCACAGATACGCAGTATTTT; CDR3aa: CSVTGTDTQYF; d_gene: -; v_gene: TRBV29-1; abundance: -; j_gene: TRBJ2-3
CDR3nt: TGCGCCAGCAGGGGACAGCGCGCGAACACCGGGGAGCTGTTTTTT; CDR3aa: CASRGQRANTGELFF; d_gene: TRBD1; v_gene: TRBV5-1; abundance: -; j_gene: TRBJ2-2
CDR3nt: TGCAGCGTAGGAACGGGGGCAGATACGCAGTATTTT; CDR3aa: CSVGTGADTQYF; d_gene: -; v_gene: TRBV29-1; abundance: -; j_gene: TRBJ2-3
CDR3nt: TGTGCCAGCTCATCACAAGTGTTCGAGCAGTACTTC; CDR3aa: CASSSQVFEQYF; d_gene: -; v_gene: TRBV18; abundance: few; j_gene: TRBJ2-7
CDR3nt: TGTGCCAGCAGTGAACTTTGGGGATTGAACACTGAAGCTTTCTTT; CDR3aa: CASSELWGLNTEAFF; d_gene: -; v_gene: TRBV6-1; abundance: -; j_gene: TRBJ1-1
CDR3nt: TGTGCCATCAGTGATCCCCGGCCCGGGGGGGAGACCCAGTACTTC; CDR3aa: CAISDPRPGGETQYF; d_gene: TRBD2; v_gene: TRBV10-3; abundance: -; j_gene: TRBJ2-5
CDR3nt: TGCAGCGTCAGGACAGGGGATCCCTATAATTCACCCCTCCACTTT; CDR3aa: CSVRTGDPYNSPLHF; d_gene: TRBD1; v_gene: TRBV29-1; abundance: -; j_gene: TRBJ1-6
CDR3nt: TGTGCCAGCAGCTCCCGGGACAGTAACTATGGCTACACCTTC; CDR3aa: CASSSRDSNYGYTF; d_gene: TRBD1; v_gene: TRBV9; abundance: few; j_gene: TRBJ1-2
CDR3nt: TGTGCCAGCAGCGTAGGGGTAGGTTTATCAGCCAAAAACATTCAGTACTTC; CDR3aa: CASSVGVGLSAKNIQYF; d_gene: -; v_gene: TRBV9; abundance: -; j_gene: TRBJ2-4
CDR3nt: TGTGCCAGCAGCCAAGTGGGCGACAGGGGGGGGTACGAGCAGTACTTC; CDR3aa: CASSQVGDRGGYEQYF; d_gene: TRBD1; v_gene: TRBV4-2; abundance: -; j_gene: TRBJ2-7
CDR3nt: TGCGCCAGCAGCTTGGTTGCGGGACTTACCGGGGAGCTGTTTTTT; CDR3aa: CASSLVAGLTGELFF; d_gene: -; v_gene: TRBV5-1; abundance: -; j_gene: TRBJ2-2
CDR3nt: TGTGCCAGCAGCGACGACAGGCCTGAAGCTTTCTTT; CDR3aa: CASSDDRPEAFF; d_gene: -; v_gene: TRBV2; abundance: few; j_gene: TRBJ1-1
CDR3nt: TGTGCCAGCAGTTCTCCTCGCGGGGGCTCCTACAATGAGCAGTTCTTC; CDR3aa: CASSSPRGGSYNEQFF; d_gene: TRBD2; v_gene: TRBV27; abundance: -; j_gene: TRBJ2-1
CDR3nt: TGTGCCAGCAGCCAAGATCTCGGTTTTGAGCAGTACTTC; CDR3aa: CASSQDLGFEQYF; d_gene: -; v_gene: TRBV14; abundance: -; j_gene: TRBJ2-7
CDR3nt: TGTGCCAGCAGCTTAGTAGGTAGCGGGGGGCAAGATGAGCAGTTCTTC; CDR3aa: CASSLVGSGGQDEQFF; d_gene: TRBD2; v_gene: TRBV11-2; abundance: few; j_gene: TRBJ2-1
CDR3nt: TGTGCCAGCTCACCTCGGATCATGAACACTGAAGCTTTCTTT; CDR3aa: CASSPRIMNTEAFF; d_gene: -; v_gene: TRBV18; abundance: few; j_gene: TRBJ1-1
CDR3nt: TGCAGCGCCCGGGGACAGCGAGAGACCGGGGAGCTGTTTTTT; CDR3aa: CSARGQRETGELFF; d_gene: TRBD1; v_gene: TRBV29-1; abundance: -; j_gene: TRBJ2-2
CDR3nt: TGTGCCAGCAGCTCCCCGTGGGGGGCCAACGTCCTGACTTTC; CDR3aa: CASSSPWGANVLTF; d_gene: -; v_gene: TRBV27; abundance: -; j_gene: TRBJ2-6
CDR3nt: TGTGCCATCAGTTACGACCCGAAGGGCACTGAAGCTTTCTTT; CDR3aa: CAISYDPKGTEAFF; d_gene: -; v_gene: TRBV10-3; abundance: -; j_gene: TRBJ1-1
CDR3nt: TGCGCCAGCAGCTTGGCCCCGGGACAGTGGAACACCGGGGAGCTGTTTTTT; CDR3aa: CASSLAPGQWNTGELFF; d_gene: TRBD1; v_gene: TRBV5-1; abundance: -; j_gene: TRBJ2-2
CDR3nt: TGTGCCAGCACCACAGGGACAGATACGCAGTATTTT; CDR3aa: CASTTGTDTQYF; d_gene: -; v_gene: TRBV2; abundance: -; j_gene: TRBJ2-3
CDR3nt: TGTGCCAGCAGCCCGGGACAGGGGGTGGCAGATACGCAGTATTTT; CDR3aa: CASSPGQGVADTQYF; d_gene: TRBD1; v_gene: TRBV5-6; abundance: -; j_gene: TRBJ2-3
CDR3nt: TGCAGCGTTGAAAGAGTGGCAGGGGAAGGCTACACCTTC; CDR3aa: CSVERVAGEGYTF; d_gene: -; v_gene: TRBV29-1; abundance: -; j_gene: TRBJ1-2
CDR3nt: TGCAGCGTAACCCGGACAGGATTAAATGAAAAACTGTTTTTT; CDR3aa: CSVTRTGLNEKLFF; d_gene: TRBD1; v_gene: TRBV29-1; abundance: -; j_gene: TRBJ1-4
CDR3nt: TGTGCCAGCAGCCAAGATCGAGGGGGAGGCTACACCTTC; CDR3aa: CASSQDRGGGYTF; d_gene: -; v_gene: TRBV4-2; abundance: -; j_gene: TRBJ1-2
CDR3nt: TGTGCCAGCACGCCGACAGGGCGCAATGAGCAGTTCTTC; CDR3aa: CASTPTGRNEQFF; d_gene: TRBD1; v_gene: TRBV2; abundance: few; j_gene: TRBJ2-1
CDR3nt: TGTGCCAGCAAACAGGTCCTCAATCAGCCCCAGCATTTT; CDR3aa: CASKQVLNQPQHF; d_gene: -; v_gene: TRBV2; abundance: -; j_gene: TRBJ1-5
CDR3nt: TGTGCCAGCAGCCAGGGGCTAGCGGCCCCGATCCAGTACTTC; CDR3aa: CASSQGLAAPIQYF; d_gene: -; v_gene: TRBV7-2; abundance: -; j_gene: TRBJ2-5
CDR3nt: TGCAGCGTGGTCGGGCTAGCGGGGGCCGGGGAGCTGTTTTTT; CDR3aa: CSVVGLAGAGELFF; d_gene: TRBD2; v_gene: TRBV29-1; abundance: few; j_gene: TRBJ2-2
CDR3nt: TGTGCCTGGAGTGGGACAATCCCCGGGGAAAAACTGTTTTTT; CDR3aa: CAWSGTIPGEKLFF; d_gene: -; v_gene: TRBV30; abundance: -; j_gene: TRBJ1-4
CDR3nt: TGCGCCAGCAGCCTCCGGGGCGGGACCCCAGGCTACACCTTC; CDR3aa: CASSLRGGTPGYTF; d_gene: -; v_gene: TRBV4-1; abundance: few; j_gene: TRBJ1-2
CDR3nt: TGCAGCGGCGGCGGTGGTACAGGTAGAGAGACCCAGTACTTC; CDR3aa: CSGGGGTGRETQYF; d_gene: -; v_gene: TRBV29-1; abundance: few; j_gene: TRBJ2-5
CDR3nt: TGTGCCAGCAGTTACTCCGGGGCCCCCTCCGCACATACGCAGTATTTT; CDR3aa: CASSYSGAPSAHTQYF; d_gene: -; v_gene: TRBV6-5; abundance: -; j_gene: TRBJ2-3
CDR3nt: TGTGCCTGGAGCCCGGGGGGGAATGGCTACACCTTC; CDR3aa: CAWSPGGNGYTF; d_gene: -; v_gene: TRBV30; abundance: -; j_gene: TRBJ1-2
CDR3nt: TGTGCCAGCAGTGAAGGAACATATAGCAATCAGCCCCAGCATTTT; CDR3aa: CASSEGTYSNQPQHF; d_gene: -; v_gene: TRBV6-1; abundance: -; j_gene: TRBJ1-5
CDR3nt: TGTGCCAGCAGCTTGTTTCGGGGGAGCGAGCAGTACTTC; CDR3aa: CASSLFRGSEQYF; d_gene: -; v_gene: TRBV5-4; abundance: -; j_gene: TRBJ2-7